Below, 21 T cell receptor beta chains from the same sample are listed, as sequenced in a study of PD-1 blockade in classical Hodgkin lymphoma. Time point here: cycle 4 day 1 (C4D1), after more than five weeks of nivolumab. Every patient was affected by relapse after autologous stem cell transplantation, while exposure to brentuximab vedotin was not uniform. Libraries were prepared by immunoSEQ multiplex PCR; TCRdb keeps only in-frame clonotypes and omits some of them. The sample records 25,000 to 40,000 clones, about 72% being singletons. The sequenced sample was peripheral blood mononuclear cells (PBMCs), obtained before the fourth cycle of nivolumab. All receptors derive from a human donor with classical Hodgkin lymphoma.

This clone was detected only once. This CDR3 reads CASSQDRSSYGYTF. CDR3 coding DNA: TGCGCCAGCAGCCAAGATCGCTCAAGCTATGGCTACACCTTC. The chain recombines TRBV4-1 with TRBJ1-2, with D hard to call. This CDR3 has 14 amino acids. V was trimmed by 0 bases and J by 4 bases, leaving 9 bases between them. CDR1 and CDR2 from the germline V gene are MGHRA and YSYEKL.

The chain combines TRBV19 with TRBJ2-7; 7 nucleotides agree with TRBD1. Germline loops: CDR1 LNHDA, CDR2 SQIVND (reference sequence). The CDR3 runs 13 residues. The junction had 4 bases not matched to a gene; V was cut back by 6 bases and J by 2 bases. CDR3 amino acids: CASRLTGTYEQYF. CDR3 DNA sequence: TGTGCCAGTAGGTTGACAGGGACCTACGAGCAGTACTTC. Variable domain in full (rest from reference TRBV19 and TRBJ2-7): DGGITQSPKYLFRKEGQNVTLSCEQNLNHDAMYWYRQDPGQGLRLIYYSQIVNDFQKGDIAEGYSVSREKKESFPLTVTSAQKNPTAFYLCASRLTGTYEQYFGPGTRLTVT.

This rearrangement joins TRBV27 to TRBJ2-7, with no clear D. V gave up 2 bases and J gave up 1 base, with 6 bases separating them. Germline V CDR1 and CDR2: MNHEY, SMNVEV (reference sequence). The CDR3 contains 13 residues. The CDR3 sequence is CASSLGPSYEQYF. CDR3 nucleotides: TGTGCCAGCAGTTTAGGACCTTCCTACGAGCAGTACTTC.

CDR3 protein: CASNRRHFNEQFF. CDR3 nucleotides: TGTGCCAGCAATCGGAGGCATTTCAATGAGCAGTTCTTC. The chain is built from TRBV28 and TRBJ2-1; maybe TRBD2 (5 bases). CDR1 is MDHEN, CDR2 SYDVKM, per germline. This CDR3 comprises 13 residues. V was shortened by 7 bases and J by 6 bases, with 13 bases between the two germline ends.

J is TRBJ2-5 and V is TRBV11-2; 8 bases are a match to TRBD1. CDR1 and CDR2 (germline): SGHAT, FQNNGV. The CDR3 has 14 residues. J was trimmed by 5 bases and V by 5 bases; bases with no gene match: 7. CDR3 bases: TGTGCCAGCAGCATTACAGGGGGAAGTGAGACCCAGTACTTC. This codes for CASSITGGSETQYF.

The chain recombines TRBV5-1 with TRBJ2-3; D tentatively reads TRBD1 or TRBD2 (6 bases each). CDR3 length equals 16 residues. V was cut by 0 bases and J by 3 bases, with 14 bases left in between. The germline CDR1 and CDR2 sequences are SGHRS and YFSETQ. CDR3 amino acids: CASSLVGGSTTDTQYF. CDR3 DNA sequence: TGCGCCAGCAGCTTGGTAGGGGGGAGTACGACAGATACGCAGTATTTT.

This clone has a handful of counts. The chain joins TRBV5-4 to TRBJ1-2, with 8 bases aligning to TRBD1. CDR1 is SGHNT and CDR2 is YYREEE in the germline V gene (reference sequence). The CDR3 runs 19 residues. The V gene end was trimmed by 3 bases and the J gene end by 3 bases; junction bases not matched to a gene: 19. CDR3: CASSSEIPWTGTSDYGYTF. DNA for the CDR3: TGTGCCAGCAGCTCCGAAATTCCTTGGACAGGGACGTCGGACTATGGCTACACCTTC.

V is TRBV4-1 and J is TRBJ2-1; TRBD2 might be the D (6 bases). The CDR3 is 15 amino acids. Trimming left V 1 base short and J 6 bases short, with 13 bases between. The germline V gene encodes CDR1 MGHRA and CDR2 YSYEKL. The chain's CDR3 is CASSQGAGRGNEQFF. The CDR3 bases are TGCGCCAGCAGCCAAGGGGCTGGGCGGGGCAATGAGCAGTTCTTC.

This clone was counted between two and nine times. The chain is built from TRBV7-7 and TRBJ2-5; a possible D gene is TRBD1 (6 bases). The CDR3 sequence is 15 residues long. The germline V and J ends were trimmed by 5 bases and 2 bases, with 15 bases remaining between them. Per the germline V gene, CDR1 is SSHAT and CDR2 is FNYEAQ (reference sequence). CDR3 loop: CASSRTGSQQETQYF. The CDR3 bases are TGTGCCAGCAGCCGAACAGGGTCTCAGCAAGAGACCCAGTACTTC.

This clone was recorded only once. The chain couples TRBV15 to TRBJ2-7; D uncertain. This CDR3 spans 13 amino acids. From germline, CDR1 is LNHNV and CDR2 YYDKDF (reference sequence). The germline V and J ends were trimmed by 4 bases and 5 bases, with 12 bases remaining between them. The CDR3 spells CATSTGHQHEQYF. The CDR3 DNA follows: TGTGCCACCAGCACGGGCCACCAGCACGAGCAGTACTTC.

J is TRBJ2-5 and V is TRBV28, with 8 positions matching TRBD2. CDR3 length: 17 amino acids. Losses at the gene ends were 6 bases for V and 1 base for J; bases not matched to a gene: 13. The V gene's germline CDR1 is MDHEN and CDR2 SYDVKM. The CDR3 spells CASRPSDGTRGQETQYF. The CDR3 nucleotides read TGTGCCAGCAGACCCTCGGACGGGACTAGGGGCCAAGAGACCCAGTACTTC.

The chain joins TRBV6-5 to TRBJ2-1, with D perhaps matching TRBD2 (6 bases). Germline V gives CDR1 MNHEY, CDR2 SVGAGI. Trimming pared 5 bases from V and 10 bases from J, leaving 12 bases between. This CDR3 region has 12 residues. CDR3 DNA: TGTGCCAGCAGTCTGGGACTTAGGGAGCAGTTCTTC. Translated: CASSLGLREQFF.

V gene TRBV2 combines with J gene TRBJ1-4; possible D gene TRBD1, 5 bases. The CDR3 has 15 amino acids. The V gene's germline CDR1 is SNHLY and CDR2 FYNNEI. V gave up 6 bases and J gave up 3 bases, with 14 bases separating them. The CDR3 nucleotides are TGTGCCAGCAGGGCCCGACAGTTGTCTAATGAAAAACTGTTTTTT. It codes for CASRARQLSNEKLFF.

This clone was counted only a few times. The chain has TRBV14 and TRBJ2-7, with D possibly matching TRBD1 (5 bases). The CDR3 is made up of 17 amino acids. Germline V gene lookup returns CDR1 SGHDN and CDR2 FVKESK. With 0 bases removed from V and 2 bases from J, the gap between germline ends came to 17 bases. The CDR3 DNA sequence: TGTGCCAGCAGCCAAGATTTCTTGGGCAGGGCGACCTACGAGCAGTACTTC. As protein: CASSQDFLGRATYEQYF.

The chain has TRBV5-1 and TRBJ1-2; a weak D match, TRBD1 (5 bases). V dropped 1 base and J dropped 2 bases, with 12 bases sitting between them. CDR1 and CDR2 from the germline V gene are SGHRS and YFSETQ. This CDR3 has 15 residues. The CDR3 DNA is TGCGCCAGCAGCTTGAGTACAGGCGACAACTATGGCTACACCTTC. It yields the protein CASSLSTGDNYGYTF.

This clone has a handful of counts. The chain employs TRBV25-1 and TRBJ2-2; 11 bases match TRBD1. Germline values: CDR1 MGHDK, CDR2 SYGVNS. This CDR3 comprises 16 residues. Unmatched junction bases numbered 13, after V lost 9 bases and J lost 7 bases. The CDR3 here is CASLNRDRGVDGELFF. Here the CDR3 DNA reads TGTGCCAGTCTCAACCGGGACAGGGGGGTTGACGGGGAGCTGTTTTTT.

This rearrangement joins TRBV7-7 to TRBJ2-5; D is uncertain. Between the trimmed V and J ends, which lost 0 bases and 7 bases, there was a span of 27 bases. This CDR3 contains 19 residues. The germline CDR1 and CDR2 sequences are SSHAT and FNYEAQ (reference sequence). In DNA form, the CDR3 reads TGTGCCAGCAGCTTAGCCTGGGTGGGAACCGTTCGAGAGGACGGGACCCAGTACTTC. It specifies CASSLAWVGTVREDGTQYF. Supplemented by reference TRBV7-7 and TRBJ2-5, the full variable domain reads GAGVSQSPRYKVTKRGQDVTLRCDPISSHATLYWYQQALGQGPEFLTYFNYEAQPDKSGLPSDRFSAERPEGSISTLTIQRTEQRDSAMYRCASSLAWVGTVREDGTQYFGPGTRLLVL.

This sequence joins TRBV19 and TRBJ1-1; 7 nucleotides line up with TRBD1. V gave up 11 bases and J gave up 1 base; unmatched junction bases: 7. CDR1 and CDR2 (germline): LNHDA, SQIVND (reference sequence). This CDR3 is built from 13 residues. The CDR3 spells CASRTGRNTEAFF. In nucleotides, the CDR3 is TGTGCCTCAAGGACAGGACGGAACACTGAAGCTTTCTTT.

This CDR3 reads CASSSGHTNQPQHF. The CDR3 bases are TGTGCCAGCAGTTCCGGACACACCAATCAGCCCCAGCATTTT. The rearrangement uses TRBV28 and TRBJ1-5; a weak D match, TRBD1 (5 bases). V was clipped by 4 bases and J by 3 bases, with 10 bases between them. The germline V gene has CDR1 MDHEN and CDR2 SYDVKM. The CDR3 sequence is 14 residues long.

For this clone: This sample also contains other DNA sequences that code for the same CDR3. J is TRBJ2-7 and V is TRBV27, with D tentatively TRBD2 (6 bases). Germline loops: CDR1 MNHEY, CDR2 SMNVEV (reference sequence). This CDR3 has 12 amino acids. The ends were cut back, 5 bases at V and 4 bases at J, with 9 bases in the middle. The CDR3 spells CASSAGSYEQYF. The CDR3 nucleotides read TGTGCCAGCAGTGCGGGGTCATACGAGCAGTACTTC.

The J gene is TRBJ2-7, the V gene TRBV28; 7 positions match TRBD1. V lost 5 bases, J lost 2 bases, and 9 bases stayed unmatched. CDR1 and CDR2 from the germline V gene are MDHEN and SYDVKM. CDR3 size: 15 residues. CDR3 in amino acids: CASSPTPQGTYEQYF. The CDR3 DNA reads TGTGCCAGCAGTCCCACTCCACAGGGGACCTACGAGCAGTACTTC.